One sample yielded the 3 T cell receptor beta chains listed below, sequenced in a study of T cell clones after liver transplantation (dated by TCRdb to between 2018 and 2021). The method behind the library was the immunoSEQ multiplex PCR assay. Held by TCRdb, this immuneACCESS table contains in-frame sequences only and omits some clones. Under half of the omission traces to an unresolved V gene where checked; the cause of the rest is unknown. Across this sample there are 55,000 to 80,000 clones, with about nine tenths seen only once. Roughly 2.5% of the sample goes to the ten largest clones. The sample's time point label, in plain terms: pre-transplant. The sequencing here drew on CD4+ T cells from blood, taken before liver transplant. All receptors come from a human donor who received a liver transplant.

The chain carries TRBV6-6 and TRBJ2-6; D unclear. The CDR3 runs 15 residues. The V end lost 5 bases, the J end lost 3 bases, and 11 bases lay between the germline ends. Germline CDR1 is MNHNY and CDR2 is SVGAGI (reference sequence). The CDR3 reads CASSPRVHGANVLTF. The DNA for the CDR3 is TGTGCCAGCAGTCCTAGGGTCCATGGGGCCAACGTCCTGACTTTC.

The chain has TRBV5-4 and TRBJ2-3; TRBD2 matches at 7 bases. CDR1 and CDR2 from the germline V gene are SGHNT and YYREEE (reference sequence). The CDR3 length is 14 residues. Trimming took 4 bases from V and 1 from J; bases not matched to a gene: 3. CDR3 sequence (DNA): TGTGCCAGCAGCCCCACTAGCGGCACAGATACGCAGTATTTT. Encoded protein: CASSPTSGTDTQYF.

The V gene is TRBV6-1, the J gene TRBJ2-1; 8 bases agree with TRBD2. The trim removed 6 bases at V and 6 bases at J, leaving 4 bases unmatched. Germline loops: CDR1 MNHNS, CDR2 SASEGT. The CDR3 runs to 13 residues. CDR3 bases: TGTGCCAGCAGGGTAGCGGGATCCAATGAGCAGTTCTTC. Residues: CASRVAGSNEQFF.